This entry concerns a single T cell receptor beta chain. Its matching antigen is unknown. This specimen comes from a study of shared clonotypes between healthy human individuals. Study as a whole: Per-donor plates numbered three CD4 naive, three CD4 memory, two CD8 naive and one CD8 memory. General study findings and limits: It was observed that 5% to 6.5% of naive CD4 clonotypes were shared across a few donors. A generally larger estimated richness was seen in naive subsets than in memory subsets.

Sequencing used immunoSEQ multiplex PCR; TCRdb keeps in-frame clones, though not all of them. The top ten hold roughly 10% of the sample, which has some 200,000 clones, around 63% seen once. The CDR3 runs 14 residues. CDR1 is SGHVS and CDR2 is FQNEAQ in the germline V gene. Trimming removed 4 bases from V and 4 bases from J, with 10 bases in between. The V and J genes are TRBV7-8 and TRBJ2-2, with D unresolved. The source of this sequence is a man aged 25 to 45 in good health. The specimen was memory CD4+ T cells sorted from blood. The subset was: CD45RA-negative fraction. This CDR3 is CASSSSTSTGELFF. The CDR3 coding sequence is TGTGCCAGCAGCTCCAGTACCTCCACCGGGGAGCTGTTTTTT. The full variable domain, completed using reference TRBV7-8 and TRBJ2-2, is GAGVSQSPRYKVAKRGQDVALRCDPISGHVSLFWYQQALGQGPEFLTYFQNEAQLDKSGLPSDRFFAERPEGSVSTLKIQRTQQEDSAVYLCASSSSTSTGELFFGEGSRLTVL.